What follows are 30 T cell receptor beta chains derived from one specimen sequenced in a study of shared clonotypes between healthy human individuals. Naive CD8 cells, CD45RO-negative and positively selected for CCR7, excluded terminally differentiated effector memory CD45RA+ cells. Method: immunoSEQ multiplex PCR; TCRdb's copy keeps in-frame clones and lacks some. The repertoire consists of nearly 2 million clones, with roughly 94% occurring once and the leading ten covering 1% to 1.5%. Specimen: naive CD8+ T cells sorted from blood. The source is a man aged 18 to 30 in good health.

The chain has TRBV13 and TRBJ1-2; D gene ambiguous. Germline loops: CDR1 PRHDT, CDR2 FYEKMQ (reference sequence). The CDR3 has 12 amino acids. The V gene lost 4 bases and the J gene lost 8 bases, with 11 bases spanning the gap. CDR3 region: CASSSGPPGYTF. The CDR3 DNA reads as TGTGCCAGCAGCTCCGGGCCCCCGGGCTACACCTTC.

The chain uses TRBV9 and TRBJ1-5, with a tentative D call TRBD1 (5 bases). The CDR3 extends over 14 amino acids. In germline, CDR1 is SGDLS, CDR2 YYNGEE. Deletions cut 7 bases from V and 5 bases from J, with 16 bases between. The CDR3: CASDRGEGYQPQHF. The CDR3 DNA sequence: TGTGCCAGCGACCGGGGGGAAGGGTATCAGCCCCAGCATTTT.

The rearrangement joins TRBV7-9 to TRBJ2-1, with D hard to call. This CDR3 spans 16 amino acids. The germline V and J ends were trimmed by 1 base and 5 bases, with 15 bases remaining between them. In germline, CDR1 is SEHNR, CDR2 FQNEAQ (reference sequence). The CDR3 reads CASSLDSGPTNNEQFF. The CDR3 region has the DNA TGTGCCAGCAGCTTAGATTCCGGGCCCACTAACAATGAGCAGTTCTTC.

This chain uses TRBV2 with TRBJ2-7; D might be TRBD1 or TRBD2, each matching 6 bases. Trimming removed 1 base at V and 2 bases at J, with 15 bases between. The CDR3 consists of 16 residues. Germline V gene lookup returns CDR1 SNHLY and CDR2 FYNNEI. The CDR3 bases are TGTGCCAGCAGTGAAGTCGAGGGGGGCGAAACCTACGAGCAGTACTTC. This translates into CASSEVEGGETYEQYF. Full variable domain (missing parts from reference TRBV2 and TRBJ2-7): EPEVTQTPSHQVTQMGQEVILRCVPISNHLYFYWYRQILGQKVEFLVSFYNNEISEKSEIFDDQFSVERPDGSNFTLKIRSTKLEDSAMYFCASSEVEGGETYEQYFGPGTRLTVT.

This chain joins TRBV4-3 and TRBJ2-1; D gene ambiguous. V lost 0 bases to trimming and J lost 0 bases, with 9 bases between them. This CDR3 spans 16 amino acids. CDR1 is LGHNA and CDR2 is YSLEER in the germline V gene. The CDR3 protein is CASSQDHSSSYNEQFF. DNA of the CDR3: TGCGCCAGCAGCCAAGATCATTCCAGCTCCTACAATGAGCAGTTCTTC.

This chain links TRBV4-3 with TRBJ2-5; D not resolved. V lost 0 bases and J lost 1, with 9 bases in between. CDR3 length: 15 amino acids. Germline V lookup: CDR1 LGHNA, CDR2 YSLEER. CDR3 protein: CASSQDRVSQETQYF. The DNA for the CDR3 is TGCGCCAGCAGCCAAGATAGGGTATCCCAAGAGACCCAGTACTTC.

This rearrangement joins TRBV6-5 to TRBJ2-7; possible D gene TRBD1, 6 bases. V dropped 6 bases and J dropped 3 bases, with 18 bases sitting between them. CDR3 length equals 15 residues. Germline CDR1 reads MNHEY; CDR2 reads SVGAGI. The CDR3 bases are TGTGCCAGCAGCAATTACCCCAGGGGCAACTACGAGCAGTACTTC. Its translation: CASSNYPRGNYEQYF.

J is TRBJ1-1 and V is TRBV20-1, with a weak D call TRBD1 (5 bases). The CDR3 totals 11 residues. Germline CDR1 DFQATT, CDR2 SNEGSKA (reference sequence). This CDR3 is CSPGGGTEAFF. CDR3 nucleotides: TGCAGCCCGGGGGGGGGAACTGAAGCTTTCTTT.

The V gene is TRBV2, the J gene TRBJ2-7, with 9 bases matching TRBD1. Germline values: CDR1 SNHLY, CDR2 FYNNEI. V shed 2 bases, J shed 0 bases, and the junction held 8 bases outside the gene matches. CDR3 size: 17 residues. The CDR3 loop reads CASSEHTRGQGSYEQYF. The CDR3 region has the DNA TGTGCCAGCAGTGAACACACCCGGGGACAGGGCTCCTACGAGCAGTACTTC. Together with reference TRBV2 and TRBJ2-7, the CDR3 gives the full variable domain: EPEVTQTPSHQVTQMGQEVILRCVPISNHLYFYWYRQILGQKVEFLVSFYNNEISEKSEIFDDQFSVERPDGSNFTLKIRSTKLEDSAMYFCASSEHTRGQGSYEQYFGPGTRLTVT.

This rearrangement joins TRBV10-2 to TRBJ2-2, with unresolved D. The germline V and J ends were trimmed by 1 base and 8 bases, with 8 bases remaining between them. This CDR3 is 13 amino acids long. Germline CDR1 reads WSHSY; CDR2 reads SAAADI. The CDR3, as DNA: TGCGCCAGCAGTGAGTTAGGGCTGGGGGAGCTGTTTTTT. Protein product: CASSELGLGELFF.

The chain joins TRBV28 to TRBJ1-4, with 9 bases lining up with TRBD1. V lost 5 bases, J lost 8 bases, and 6 bases stayed unmatched. The CDR3 is made up of 14 amino acids. CDR1 and CDR2 (germline): MDHEN, SYDVKM. CDR3 in DNA: TGTGCCAGCAGTACAGGGGGCGGTCACGAAAAACTGTTTTTT. This translates into CASSTGGGHEKLFF.

The chain joins TRBV27 to TRBJ2-7; unclear D gene. The V end was cut by 5 bases, the J end by 4 bases, with 12 bases between. The CDR3 covers 13 residues. Germline CDR1 reads MNHEY; CDR2 reads SMNVEV (reference sequence). CDR3 coding DNA: TGTGCCAGCAGTGTAAAAGGGTATTACGAGCAGTACTTC. This encodes CASSVKGYYEQYF.

The V gene is TRBV7-8, the J gene TRBJ1-3, with D tentatively TRBD1 (5 bases). The ends were cut back, 1 base at V and 0 bases at J, with 25 bases in the middle. Germline V gene sequence: CDR1 SGHVS, CDR2 FQNEAQ. The length of the CDR3 is 21 residues. CDR3 region: CASSLEGPQGRDDISGNTIYF. Written as DNA, the CDR3 is TGTGCCAGCAGCTTAGAGGGGCCTCAGGGCAGGGACGATATCTCTGGAAACACCATATATTTT.

The chain has TRBV11-2 and TRBJ2-7, with a tentative D call TRBD2 (7 bases). Trimming took 4 bases from V and 3 from J, leaving 19 bases between them. CDR3 length: 16 amino acids. CDR1 is SGHAT and CDR2 is FQNNGV in the germline V gene. DNA for the CDR3: TGTGCCAGCAGCTCCGCGAGCGAGGGGGGGGGCTACGAGCAGTACTTC. This codes for CASSSASEGGGYEQYF.

The chain has TRBV12-5 and TRBJ1-2; 8 positions agree with TRBD1. The germline CDR1 and CDR2 sequences are LGHNT and FRNRAP. This CDR3 has 17 amino acids. The ends lost 0 bases at V and 4 bases at J; junction bases unmatched: 10. CDR3 sequence: CASGLVWADREGYGYTF. CDR3 nucleotides: TGTGCTAGTGGTTTGGTATGGGCGGACAGGGAGGGCTATGGCTACACCTTC.

The rearrangement joins TRBV28 to TRBJ1-6; D is ambiguous. CDR1 MDHEN and CDR2 SYDVKM come from the germline V gene. The V gene lost 9 bases and the J gene lost 13 bases, with 19 bases spanning the gap. CDR3 length equals 13 residues. The CDR3: CASEKLGIHPLHF. The CDR3 DNA is TGTGCCAGTGAAAAACTGGGGATTCACCCCCTCCACTTT.

The gene calls are TRBV6-6 and TRBJ1-2; 7 bases match TRBD1. Losses at the gene ends were 6 bases for V and 4 bases for J; bases not matched to a gene: 8. The length of the CDR3 is 14 residues. Germline CDR1 and CDR2: MNHNY and SVGAGI (reference sequence). The DNA of the CDR3 is TGTGCCAGCAGCCTCGACAGGGAGTCCTATGGCTACACCTTC. This sequence encodes CASSLDRESYGYTF.

The genes are TRBV7-2 and TRBJ1-2, with 7 positions matching TRBD1. In germline, CDR1 is SGHTA, CDR2 FQGNSA. The length of the CDR3 is 16 residues. V lost 0 bases to trimming and J lost 4 bases; unmatched junction nucleotides: 8. CDR3 loop: CASSLAPGTVPYGYTF. Here the CDR3 DNA reads TGTGCCAGCAGCTTAGCCCCCGGGACAGTGCCCTATGGCTACACCTTC.

CDR3 residues: CASSLKMGTGELFF. The CDR3, as DNA: TGTGCCAGCAGTTTAAAAATGGGCACCGGGGAGCTGTTTTTT. J is TRBJ2-2 and V is TRBV27; D ambiguous. Germline V gene sequence: CDR1 MNHEY, CDR2 SMNVEV (reference sequence). V was cut by 2 bases and J by 4 bases, with 8 bases left in between. The CDR3 extends over 14 amino acids.

The V call is TRBV28, the J call TRBJ2-5; TRBD2 matches 8 bases. Germline V CDR1 and CDR2: MDHEN, SYDVKM. Germline trimming cut 7 bases from V and 3 bases from J; bases unmatched to any gene: 4. CDR3 length equals 13 residues. The CDR3 protein is CASNERGKETQYF. CDR3 coding DNA: TGTGCCAGCAACGAGCGGGGGAAAGAGACCCAGTACTTC. The entire variable domain, with the rest obtained from reference TRBV28 and TRBJ2-5, is as follows: DVKVTQSSRYLVKRTGEKVFLECVQDMDHENMFWYRQDPGLGLRLIYFSYDVKMKEKGDIPEGYSVSREKKERFSLILESASTNQTSMYLCASNERGKETQYFGPGTRLLVL.

V gene TRBV4-1 combines with J gene TRBJ2-7; D may be TRBD2 (5 bases). The germline V and J ends were trimmed by 3 bases and 6 bases, with 18 bases remaining between them. Germline V gene data show CDR1 as MGHRA and CDR2 as YSYEKL. There are 15 residues in the CDR3. The CDR3 is CASSHSEPLGGEQYF. The DNA for the CDR3 is TGCGCCAGCAGCCATTCAGAGCCCCTCGGAGGCGAGCAGTACTTC.

This chain uses TRBV7-2 with TRBJ2-1; 9 bases fit TRBD1. The CDR3 has 16 residues. In germline, CDR1 is SGHTA, CDR2 FQGNSA. V lost 1 base, J lost 6 bases, and 7 bases stayed unmatched. For the CDR3, the DNA is TGTGCCAGCAGCTTAGTGGACAGGGGTTGGATCAATGAGCAGTTCTTC. Its protein product is CASSLVDRGWINEQFF. The entire variable domain, with the rest obtained from reference TRBV7-2 and TRBJ2-1, is as follows: GAGVSQSPSNKVTEKGKDVELRCDPISGHTALYWYRQSLGQGLEFLIYFQGNSAPDKSGLPSDRFSAERTGGSVSTLTIQRTQQEDSAVYLCASSLVDRGWINEQFFGPGTRLTVL.

This chain connects TRBV5-8 to TRBJ2-4, with D perhaps TRBD1 (6 bases). Germline assignment: CDR1 SGHTS and CDR2 YDEGEE. The CDR3 is made up of 15 amino acids. Trimming took 0 bases from V and 8 from J, leaving 15 bases between them. The CDR3 region has the DNA TGTGCCAGCAGCTTGGGACAGGTCACCCCCGACATTCAGTACTTC. This translates into CASSLGQVTPDIQYF.

The V gene is TRBV7-9, the J gene TRBJ2-7; the D gene is possibly TRBD2 (6 bases). This CDR3 comprises 15 residues. V lost 1 base and J 5 bases, leaving 15 bases between the germline ends. CDR1 and CDR2 from the germline V gene are SEHNR and FQNEAQ (reference sequence). CDR3 nucleotides: TGTGCCAGCAGCTTAGAAAGGAGGGGCCCAGACGAGCAGTACTTC. Amino acids: CASSLERRGPDEQYF.

The V call is TRBV4-1, the J call TRBJ2-5; TRBD1 aligns across 9 bases. Germline V gives CDR1 MGHRA, CDR2 YSYEKL. The trim removed 4 bases at V and 4 bases at J, leaving 13 bases unmatched. The CDR3 runs to 17 residues. Here the CDR3 DNA reads TGCGCCAGCAGCCCCCAGATGGACAGGGGACGGGGAGAGACCCAGTACTTC. Its protein is CASSPQMDRGRGETQYF.

This clone was seen a single time. Other nucleotide sequences in the sample specify the same CDR3. The CDR3 sequence is CASSFGGIYEQYF. The CDR3 coding sequence is TGTGCCAGCAGTTTCGGGGGCATCTACGAGCAGTACTTC. The gene calls are TRBV27 and TRBJ2-7, with D perhaps assigned TRBD1 or TRBD2 (6 bases each). Trimming cost V 3 bases and J 3 bases, with 9 bases left between them. Per germline, CDR1 MNHEY and CDR2 SMNVEV (reference sequence). The CDR3 totals 13 residues.

This clone was counted a single time. The V and J genes are TRBV7-9 and TRBJ2-5, with 8 bases matching TRBD1. Germline-derived CDR1 and CDR2 are SEHNR and FQNEAQ (reference sequence). V trimming: 2 bases; J trimming: 2 bases; junction bases outside the gene matches: 4. The CDR3 loop spans 15 amino acids. The CDR3 DNA reads TGTGCCAGCAGCTTATTTTACAGGGGGCAAGAGACCCAGTACTTC. Encoded protein: CASSLFYRGQETQYF.

The chain has TRBV30 and TRBJ2-5; 7 nucleotides agree with TRBD2. The CDR3 runs 13 residues. CDR1 is GTSNPN and CDR2 is SVGIG in the germline V gene (reference sequence). Trimming removed 0 bases from V and 4 bases from J; junction bases left unmatched: 2. The CDR3 loop is CAWSVLAPETQYF. The DNA of the CDR3 is TGTGCCTGGAGTGTACTAGCGCCAGAGACCCAGTACTTC.

The rearrangement uses TRBV28 and TRBJ1-1, with 7 bases that match TRBD1. The CDR3 extends over 15 amino acids. Trimming at V came to 2 bases and at J to 0 bases, leaving 3 bases not matched to a gene. Germline V gives CDR1 MDHEN, CDR2 SYDVKM. CDR3 region: CASSLETGVNTEAFF. CDR3 bases: TGTGCCAGCAGTTTAGAAACAGGGGTGAACACTGAAGCTTTCTTT.

The chain is built from TRBV4-3 and TRBJ2-1; possible D gene TRBD2, 6 bases. Between the trimmed V and J ends, which lost 3 bases and 6 bases, there was a span of 21 bases. Germline V gives CDR1 LGHNA, CDR2 YSLEER. The CDR3 has 17 residues. CDR3 loop: CASSHHRGIGLLNEQFF. The CDR3 nucleotides are TGCGCCAGCAGCCATCACCGCGGGATCGGGCTGCTCAATGAGCAGTTCTTC.